This record looks at one T cell receptor beta chain sequence and its context. The antigen it recognizes is unknown. There are no base qualities to consult, and no much larger clone falls within one base. Healthy HIV-negative adults with no recently reported acute infections or vaccinations were included as donors. Every donor was a Caucasian adult residing in Nashville, Tennessee, USA. CD4+ T cells were enriched by magnetic negative selection; naive cells were then positively selected on CD45RA, and the negative fraction formed the memory subset. Blood was obtained by leukapheresis, after which PBMCs were separated by Ficoll-Histopaque density gradient centrifugation and cryopreserved in liquid nitrogen vapor phase. Analytical flow cytometry was used to check the purity and quantity of every magnetically sorted T cell population. Genomic DNA was isolated from every sorted fraction and measured by UV absorbance on a Nanodrop 2000c.

The CDR3 has 15 amino acids, counting the end cysteine and phenylalanine. CDR3 DNA is the only sequence kept; it has 45 bases, read in frame from the first base. V and J are truncated by 3 bases and 11 bases respectively, leaving an intervening sequence of 21 bases. The germline V gene encodes CDR1 KGHSH and CDR2 LQKENI. The data belong to a study of shared clonotypes between healthy human individuals (TCRdb year 2020). About the full investigation: The cohort included a few men and a couple of women between 18 and 49 years of age. Per donor, three plates each were used for CD4 naive and CD4 memory, two for CD8 naive, and one for CD8 memory. To estimate repertoire size and how much clonotype sharing occurs between individuals, the study deeply sequenced the blood TCR repertoires of about five healthy adults. Different laboratories and diverse techniques were used to prepare libraries and sequence TCR repertoires, to increase sequencing depth and limit assay-specific biases. Leukapheresis yielded between about 0.85 and 10 billion PBMCs per donor.

TCR CDR3 regions were amplified from genomic DNA by multiplex PCR using the deep immunoSEQ assay. For each cell subset, the extracted genomic DNA was distributed evenly across all wells of several immunoSEQ 96-well plates, and each plate served as one replicate. Each replicate PCR for sorted subsets received around 200 ng genomic DNA, equal to roughly 33,000 T cell genomes. The purified libraries were quantified using a Qubit 3.0 fluorometer, sized with a Bioanalyzer 2100, and then quantified again using the KAPA Library Quantification kit. Every immunoSEQ 96-well plate was sequenced on a separate single-read 150-cycle Illumina NextSeq 550 flow cell. The paper's data handling went like this. Because only junctional sequences without quality scores were contained in the immunoSEQ output, filtering matching that applied to full-length reads could not be performed. Sequences were annotated with PyIR, a Python wrapper for IgBLAST v1.9, and V/J genes and CDR3 were assigned using IMGT germline references. Any read was removed if the V/J assignment was weak (E-value above 1e-6), the CDR3 was missing, or the read contained stop codons, out-of-frame junctions, or ambiguous translated residues. V3J clonotypes were defined by identical inferred V gene, J gene, and CDR3 amino acid sequence. Percentage overlap between repertoires was calculated by dividing the number of shared unique clonotypes by the size of the smaller repertoire. RTK rarefaction, the Chao1 estimator, and Recon v2.1 estimates of unobserved clonotypes were used to assess repertoire richness. OLGA was used to compute generation probabilities for all TCRbeta clonotypes that the gDNA method yielded from four donors. The immuneACCESS repertoire file appears here via TCRdb, limited to in-frame rearrangements. These files lack a portion of the clones; in checked studies, under half of the deficit traces to unresolved V genes, and the cause of the others is not known. Clonal size and the V and J genes are those of that table, whereas D and trimming came from the DNA. The sample table records some 1 million clones; 60% to 80% of these occur just once. The top ten clonotypes cover nearly 1.5% of the sample.

General findings and caveats noted by the study authors: Across several donors, about 4.5% of naive CD4, around 3.3% of naive CD8, 2% to 2.5% of memory CD4, and under 0.45% of memory CD8 clonotypes were shared. Based on pairwise subsampling, the degree of clonotype sharing among donors was expected to be affected by sequencing depth. Even with the large sequencing depth, rarefaction of the sorted-subset datasets indicated that sequencing was incomplete. Compared with non-shared clonotypes, clonotypes shared by all four sorted-subset donors had higher generation probabilities. Estimated clonotype richness was generally larger for naive than for memory subsets. The genetic and exposure-history diversity represented was limited by the small number of donors. Sampling was limited to blood, and TCR repertoires in tissue likely differ from TCR repertoires in blood.

The sequence was obtained from a man aged 18 to 30 in good health. The material sequenced was memory CD4+ T cells sorted from blood. What the cell subset or site label conveys for this sample: CD45RA-negative fraction. The chain is encoded by TRBV18 joined to TRBJ2-3; the D gene is not confidently resolved. The bases are TGTGCCAGCTCACCCCGACTGGTTGAACAGATACGGCAGTATTTT. It translates as CASSPRLVEQIRQYF.